This TCR beta chain was captured in a study of PD-1 blockade in classical Hodgkin lymphoma. The repertoire was sequenced with immunoSEQ multiplex PCR; TCRdb's copy has only in-frame clones and lacks some. Counted here are tens of thousands of clones, around 90% occurring once; the ten biggest clones make up 6.5% to 9%. Turning to this clone: Its antigen remains unknown.

The germline V gene has CDR1 SGHRS and CDR2 YFSETQ. This CDR3 comprises 16 residues. V lost 0 bases, J lost 3 bases, and 14 bases lay in between. Described time point: cycle 4 day 1 (C4D1), after around six weeks of nivolumab. With no exception, relapse followed autologous stem cell transplantation in all patients, and brentuximab vedotin exposure varied. General study findings and limits: Reported findings placed baseline TCR diversity lower in newly diagnosed patients (compared with healthy donors). Patients starting nivolumab under 1 year after ASCT were excluded.

The V gene is TRBV5-1, the J gene TRBJ2-3, with a weak D call TRBD2 (6 bases). The input for sequencing was peripheral blood mononuclear cells (PBMCs), taken before the fourth cycle of nivolumab. The receptor's source is a human donor with classical Hodgkin lymphoma. The CDR3 protein is CASSLVGTVGTDTQYF. In DNA form, the CDR3 reads TGCGCCAGCAGCTTGGTGGGGACTGTCGGAACAGATACGCAGTATTTT.